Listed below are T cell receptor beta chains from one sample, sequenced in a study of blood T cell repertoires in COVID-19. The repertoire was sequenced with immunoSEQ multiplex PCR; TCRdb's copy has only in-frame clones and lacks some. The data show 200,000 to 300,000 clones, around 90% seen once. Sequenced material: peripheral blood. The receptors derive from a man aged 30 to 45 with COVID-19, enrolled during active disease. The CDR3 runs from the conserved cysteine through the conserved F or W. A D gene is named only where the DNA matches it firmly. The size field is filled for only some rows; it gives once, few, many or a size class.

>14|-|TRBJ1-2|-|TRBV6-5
CASSLSRRDYGYTF
TGTGCCAGCAGCCTATCTCGCAGGGACTATGGCTACACCTTC
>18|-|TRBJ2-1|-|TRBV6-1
CASSEALRGTNSYNEQFF
TGTGCCAGCAGTGAAGCGCTTCGGGGGACCAACTCCTACAATGAGCAGTTCTTC
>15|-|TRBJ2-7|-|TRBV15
CATSVSGGGDYEQYF
TGTGCCACCAGCGTAAGCGGTGGTGGAGACTACGAGCAGTACTTC
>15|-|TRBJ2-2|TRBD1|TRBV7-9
CASGQRTGGPGELFF
TGTGCCAGCGGACAAAGGACAGGGGGTCCCGGGGAGCTGTTTTTT
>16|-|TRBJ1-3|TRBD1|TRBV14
CASSQAGQGGGNTIYF
TGTGCCAGCAGCCAAGCCGGACAGGGGGGAGGAAACACCATATATTTT
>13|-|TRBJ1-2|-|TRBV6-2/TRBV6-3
CASTPPGFYGYTF
TGTGCCAGCACCCCCCCAGGGTTCTATGGCTACACCTTC
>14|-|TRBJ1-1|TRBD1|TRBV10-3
CAISGTGSNTEAFF
TGTGCCATCAGTGGGACAGGTTCGAACACTGAAGCTTTCTTT
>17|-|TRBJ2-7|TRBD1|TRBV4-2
CASSQEAPWTGFYEQYF
TGTGCCAGCAGCCAAGAAGCCCCCTGGACAGGCTTCTACGAGCAGTACTTC
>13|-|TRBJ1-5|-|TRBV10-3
CATHETADQPQHF
TGTGCCACCCATGAGACAGCAGATCAGCCCCAGCATTTT
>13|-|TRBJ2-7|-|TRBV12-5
CASGYLGGREQYF
TGTGCTAGTGGTTACTTGGGGGGTCGCGAGCAGTACTTC
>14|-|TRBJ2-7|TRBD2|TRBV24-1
CAPVGGRDRYEQYF
TGTGCCCCAGTGGGGGGGAGGGATAGGTACGAGCAGTACTTC
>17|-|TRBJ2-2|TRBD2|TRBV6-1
CASSDGLAGGLTGELFF
TGTGCCAGCAGTGACGGACTAGCGGGGGGGCTAACCGGGGAGCTGTTTTTT
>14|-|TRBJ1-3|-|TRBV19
CASSPTGSGNTIYF
TGTGCCAGTAGTCCTACAGGCTCTGGAAACACCATATATTTT
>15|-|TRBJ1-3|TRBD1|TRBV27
CASSLTGWIENTIYF
TGTGCCAGCAGTTTGACAGGGTGGATAGAAAACACCATATATTTT
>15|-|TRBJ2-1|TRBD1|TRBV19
CASTTGQGSYNEQFF
TGTGCCAGTACCACCGGACAGGGCTCCTACAATGAGCAGTTCTTC
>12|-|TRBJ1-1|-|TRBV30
CAWDLGSPEAFF
TGTGCCTGGGACCTGGGTAGCCCTGAAGCTTTCTTT
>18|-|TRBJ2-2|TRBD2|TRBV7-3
CASSLGLAGGSNTGELFF
TGTGCCAGCAGCTTAGGGCTAGCGGGGGGCTCGAACACCGGGGAGCTGTTTTTT
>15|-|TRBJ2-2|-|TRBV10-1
CASGGGSANTGELFF
TGCGCCAGCGGAGGAGGGTCTGCGAACACCGGGGAGCTGTTTTTT
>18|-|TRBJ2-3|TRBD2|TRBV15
CATSRDSRPSGGKDTQYF
TGTGCCACCAGCAGAGATTCGAGGCCTAGCGGGGGTAAGGATACGCAGTATTTT
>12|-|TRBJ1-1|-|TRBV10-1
CASSESNRVAFF
TGCGCCAGCAGTGAGTCGAACAGGGTTGCTTTCTTT
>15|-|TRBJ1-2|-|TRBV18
CASSPRGQPLYGYTF
TGTGCCAGCTCACCACGCGGACAACCGCTCTATGGCTACACCTTC
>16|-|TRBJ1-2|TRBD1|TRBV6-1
CASSDPTGSGFYGYTF
TGTGCCAGCAGTGATCCGACAGGGTCGGGGTTCTATGGCTACACCTTC
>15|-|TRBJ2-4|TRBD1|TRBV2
CASSDPGQGSHIQYF
TGTGCCAGCAGTGATCCGGGACAGGGATCGCACATTCAGTACTTC
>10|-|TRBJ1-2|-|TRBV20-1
CSAGPNGYTF
TGCAGTGCTGGGCCCAACGGCTACACCTTC
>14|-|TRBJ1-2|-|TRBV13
CASSLALRGGGYTF
TGTGCCAGCAGCTTGGCCCTCAGGGGTGGAGGCTACACCTTC
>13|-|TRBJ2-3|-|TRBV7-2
CASSTGIPDTQYF
TGTGCCAGCTCCACCGGTATTCCAGATACGCAGTATTTT
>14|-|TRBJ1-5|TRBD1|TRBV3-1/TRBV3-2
CASSPYRGDQPQHF
TGTGCCAGCAGCCCCTACAGGGGTGATCAGCCCCAGCATTTT
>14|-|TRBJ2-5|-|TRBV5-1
CASSYMGGQETQYF
TGCGCCAGCAGCTACATGGGGGGCCAAGAGACCCAGTACTTC
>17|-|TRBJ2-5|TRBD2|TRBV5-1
CASYPGTSGGAGETQYF
TGCGCCAGCTACCCCGGGACTAGCGGGGGGGCCGGGGAGACCCAGTACTTC
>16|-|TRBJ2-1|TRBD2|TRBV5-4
CASSPAGGISYNEQFF
TGTGCCAGCAGCCCCGCGGGGGGCATCTCCTACAATGAGCAGTTCTTC
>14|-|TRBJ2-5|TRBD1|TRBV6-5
CASHYHGTEETQYF
TGTGCCAGCCACTACCACGGGACAGAAGAGACCCAGTACTTC
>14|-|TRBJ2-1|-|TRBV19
CASSTAGRRNEQFF
TGTGCCAGTAGTACCGCCGGGAGAAGGAATGAGCAGTTCTTC
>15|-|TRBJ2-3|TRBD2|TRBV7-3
CASSLTAGGPDTQYF
TGTGCCAGCAGCTTAACAGCGGGGGGGCCGGATACGCAGTATTTT
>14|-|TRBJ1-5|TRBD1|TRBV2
CATNQDRNNQPQHF
TGTGCCACAAACCAGGACAGGAACAATCAGCCCCAGCATTTT
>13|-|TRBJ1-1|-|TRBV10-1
CASSHNLNTEAFF
TGCGCCAGCAGCCATAACTTGAACACTGAAGCTTTCTTT
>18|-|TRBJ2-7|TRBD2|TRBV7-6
CASSLGFGGAVLSYEQYF
TGTGCCAGCAGCCTAGGGTTCGGGGGGGCGGTTCTTTCCTACGAGCAGTACTTC
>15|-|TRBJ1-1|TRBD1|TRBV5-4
CASSPMTGSSTEAFF
TGTGCCAGCAGCCCGATGACAGGGTCTAGCACTGAAGCTTTCTTT
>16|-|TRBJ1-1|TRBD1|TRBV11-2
CASSLVGTAGGTEAFF
TGTGCCAGCAGCTTAGTAGGCACCGCAGGGGGTACTGAAGCTTTCTTT
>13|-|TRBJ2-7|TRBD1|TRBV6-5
CASRGQVSYEQYF
TGTGCCAGCAGGGGACAGGTTTCCTACGAGCAGTACTTC
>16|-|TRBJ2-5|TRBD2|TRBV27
CASSLGGLAGQETQYF
TGTGCCAGCAGTTTAGGGGGACTAGCGGGCCAAGAGACCCAGTACTTC
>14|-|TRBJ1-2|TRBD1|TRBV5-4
CASRRTGGAWGYTF
TGTGCCAGCAGAAGGACAGGGGGCGCTTGGGGCTACACCTTC
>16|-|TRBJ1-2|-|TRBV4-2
CASSRQGTGDNYGYTF
TGTGCCAGCAGCCGCCAGGGTACAGGAGACAACTATGGCTACACCTTC
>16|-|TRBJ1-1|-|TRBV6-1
CASSAPPGHRNTEAFF
TGTGCCAGCAGTGCACCCCCGGGACATAGGAACACTGAAGCTTTCTTT
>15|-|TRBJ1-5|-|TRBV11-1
CASSLGQGSNQPQHF
TGTGCCAGCAGCTTGGGGCAGGGTAGCAATCAGCCCCAGCATTTT
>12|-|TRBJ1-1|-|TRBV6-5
CASSRDIEPAFF
TGTGCCAGCAGTCGGGACATAGAGCCAGCTTTCTTT
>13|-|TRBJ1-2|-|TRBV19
CASSSQGSYGYTF
TGTGCCAGTAGTTCCCAGGGGAGCTATGGCTACACCTTC
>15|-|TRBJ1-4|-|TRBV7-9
CASSPGADFNEKLFF
TGTGCCAGCAGCCCCGGAGCAGACTTTAATGAAAAACTGTTTTTT
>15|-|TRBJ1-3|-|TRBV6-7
CASSPRWLAGNTIYF
TGTGCCAGCAGTCCCCGATGGCTGGCTGGAAACACCATATATTTT
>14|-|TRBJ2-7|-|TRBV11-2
CASSSGTSSYEQYF
TGTGCCAGCAGCTCCGGGACAAGTTCCTACGAGCAGTACTTC
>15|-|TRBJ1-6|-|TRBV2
CASSEGRRLNSPLHF
TGTGCCAGCAGTGAAGGCCGGAGACTAAATTCACCCCTCCACTTT
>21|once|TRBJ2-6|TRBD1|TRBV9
CASSVATGGGQGISGANVLTF
TGTGCCAGCAGCGTAGCTACCGGCGGGGGACAGGGTATATCTGGGGCCAACGTCCTGACTTTC
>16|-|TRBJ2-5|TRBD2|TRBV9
CASSVGLAGEGETQYF
TGTGCCAGCAGCGTAGGACTAGCGGGGGAGGGAGAGACCCAGTACTTC
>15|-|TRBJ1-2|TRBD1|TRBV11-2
CASSLDWTGGYGYTF
TGTGCCAGCAGCTTAGATTGGACAGGCGGATATGGCTACACCTTC
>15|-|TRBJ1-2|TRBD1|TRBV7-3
CASSLDRGPPYGYTF
TGTGCCAGCAGCTTAGACAGGGGGCCCCCCTATGGCTACACCTTC